This TCR beta chain came from a study of blood T cell repertoires in COVID-19. Study-wide context: Spain, Italy and the United States supplied samples that represented acute and convalescent COVID-19. PBMCs, B-cell-depleted T cells, or T cells were the source of the cDNA or gDNA that made up the material.

As processed by the authors: It was from reference gene primer amplification that nucleated cell counts were estimated. Libraries were prepared by immunoSEQ multiplex PCR; TCRdb keeps only in-frame clonotypes and omits some of them. The DNA was the basis for D and trimming; V, J and clone size are from that table. The table shows roughly 90,000 clones, with about 85% occurring only once. Seattle's enrolled individuals joined amid active infection and were then monitored longitudinally. Sequencing was done on a sample of peripheral blood. The source of this sequence is a woman older than 75 with COVID-19, enrolled during active disease.

CDR3 coding DNA: TGTGCCAGCAGTTTTCTAGCGGGGGGGCCCGGGGAGCTGTTTTTT. This sequence encodes CASSFLAGGPGELFF. The J gene is TRBJ2-2, the V gene TRBV6-2 or TRBV6-3; 12 nucleotides agree with TRBD2. With V trimmed by 4 bases and J by 6 bases, 3 bases remained unmatched. CDR3 length: 15 amino acids. Germline CDR1 is MNHEY and CDR2 is SVGEGT.